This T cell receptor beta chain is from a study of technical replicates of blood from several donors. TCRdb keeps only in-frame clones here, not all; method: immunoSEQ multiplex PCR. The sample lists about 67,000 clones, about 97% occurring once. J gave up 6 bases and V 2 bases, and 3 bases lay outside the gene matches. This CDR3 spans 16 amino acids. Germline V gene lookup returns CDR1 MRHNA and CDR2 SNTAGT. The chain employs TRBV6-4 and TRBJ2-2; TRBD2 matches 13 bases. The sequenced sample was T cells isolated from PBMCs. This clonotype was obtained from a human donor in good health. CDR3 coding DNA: TGTGCCAGCAGTGACCTCGGACTAGCGGGAGCCGGGGAGCTGTTTTTT. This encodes CASSDLGLAGAGELFF.